This TCR beta chain is drawn from a study of CD8+CD57+ T cells in acquired aplastic anemia. About the research overall: Sorted CD4+ and CD8+ cells yielded DNA averaging around 3.2 ug. Overall study results and limits: Researchers reported that CD8+ Simpson's diversity was not significantly different in patients versus controls.

Genomic DNA was employed as the template in profiling TCR beta VDJ and CDR3. TCRdb re-analysed the reads in MiXCR, keeping a single row per CDR3 protein. The sample yields just over 400,000 distinct CDR3 sequences, 55% to 70% seen once. The CDR3 has 15 residues. Germline V CDR1 and CDR2: LNHDA, SQIVND (reference sequence). After removal of 4 bases from V and 2 bases from J, the junction contained 2 bases not matched to a gene. This clonotype was counted between two and nine times. Its antigen is currently unknown. Sequenced sample: sorted CD4+, CD8+, or CD8+CD57+ T cells (not recorded which) from PBMCs. This chain connects TRBV19 to TRBJ2-7, with 13 positions matching TRBD2. This TCR derives from a human donor in good health, serving as a control. CDR3 amino acids: CASSRLAGGAYEQYF. CDR3 nucleotides: TGTGCCAGTAGTAGACTAGCGGGGGGCGCCTACGAGCAGTACTTC.